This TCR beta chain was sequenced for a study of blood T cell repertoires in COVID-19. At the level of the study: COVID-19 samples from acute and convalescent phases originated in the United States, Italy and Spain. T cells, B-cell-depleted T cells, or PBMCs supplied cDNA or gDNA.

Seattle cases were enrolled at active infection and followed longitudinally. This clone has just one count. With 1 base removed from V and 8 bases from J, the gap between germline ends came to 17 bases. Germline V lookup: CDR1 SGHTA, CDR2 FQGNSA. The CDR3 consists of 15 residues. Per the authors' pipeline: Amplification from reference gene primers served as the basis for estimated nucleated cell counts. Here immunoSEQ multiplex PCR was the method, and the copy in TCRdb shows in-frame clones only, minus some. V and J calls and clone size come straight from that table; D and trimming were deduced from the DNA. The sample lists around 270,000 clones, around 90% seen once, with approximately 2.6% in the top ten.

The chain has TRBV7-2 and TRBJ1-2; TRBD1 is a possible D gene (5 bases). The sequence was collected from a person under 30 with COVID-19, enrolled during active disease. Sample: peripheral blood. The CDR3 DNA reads TGTGCCAGCAGCTTAGTTGGGAGGGACCTCTCCGGCTACACCTTC. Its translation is CASSLVGRDLSGYTF.